The rows below give T cell receptor beta chains drawn from one sample of a study of T cells in Graves' hyperthyroidism and ophthalmopathy. TCRdb re-analysed the multiplex PCR reads in MiXCR, keeping a single row per CDR3 protein. Of fewer than 650,000 distinct CDR3 sequences in the sample, about 15% were seen once. Sequencing was carried out using blood. The source is a middle-aged woman with Graves' ophthalmopathy. Both conserved end residues are part of each CDR3. D genes are given only for firm matches. Only some rows state a clone size, as once, few, many or a class for expanded clones.

>TRBJ2-7|TRBV27|-|-
CASSLLVLAGPREQYF
TGTGCCAGCAGTTTACTAGTCCTAGCAGGTCCTAGGGAGCAGTACTTC
>TRBJ1-5|TRBV27|-|-
CASSLSSPGLPQHF
TGTGCCAGCAGTTTATCATCCCCTGGTCTGCCCCAGCATTTT
>TRBJ2-7|TRBV20-1|-|few
CSGEDSEQYF
TGCAGTGGGGAAGACTCGGAGCAGTACTTC
>TRBJ1-1|TRBV20-1|-|-
CSARDPGTEAFF
TGCAGTGCTAGAGATCCGGGCACTGAAGCTTTCTTT
>TRBJ2-1|TRBV6-1|TRBD2|-
CASSPGLGNNEQFF
TGTGCCAGCAGTCCGGGACTAGGAAACAATGAGCAGTTCTTC
>TRBJ2-3|TRBV4-1|-|-
CASSQDRDTRVFTDTQYF
TGCGCCAGCAGCCAAGACAGGGACACCCGTGTATTCACAGATACGCAGTATTTT
>TRBJ1-6|TRBV5-1|TRBD1|-
CASSRTGTDSYNSPLHF
TGCGCCAGCAGCAGGACCGGGACAGACTCCTATAATTCACCCCTCCACTTT
>TRBJ2-7|TRBV30|TRBD1|-
CAWSALNRGYEQYF
TGTGCCTGGAGTGCATTAAACAGGGGTTACGAGCAGTACTTC
>TRBJ2-7|TRBV6-5|-|many
CATRGRVAYEQYF
TGTGCCACGCGGGGCCGGGTCGCCTACGAGCAGTACTTC
>TRBJ2-7|TRBV3-1|TRBD2|-
CASSQGLAGGPYEQYF
TGTGCCAGCAGCCAAGGACTAGCGGGAGGGCCCTACGAGCAGTACTTC
>TRBJ2-5|TRBV28|TRBD2|-
CASSSPTSGSLETQYF
TGTGCCAGCAGTTCCCCGACTAGCGGGAGTTTGGAGACCCAGTACTTC
>TRBJ2-5|TRBV5-1|-|many
CASSSGDYQETQYF
TGCGCCAGCAGCTCAGGAGACTACCAAGAGACCCAGTACTTC
>TRBJ2-7|TRBV6-5|-|many
CASSYEGSGDSYEQYF
TGTGCCAGCAGTTACGAAGGGTCAGGGGACTCCTACGAGCAGTACTTC
>TRBJ2-5|TRBV28|-|few
CASSTRFGAGQETQYF
TGTGCCAGCAGTACCCGATTCGGGGCGGGACAAGAGACCCAGTACTTC